Shown below are 28 T cell receptor beta chains from a single sample sequenced in a study of breast tumors, draining lymph nodes, adjacent tissues. TCRdb ran MiXCR on the multiplex PCR reads and lists one entry per CDR3 protein. The table shows about 180,000 distinct CDR3 sequences, with approximately 33% occurring only once. Axillary draining lymph nodes of breast cancer patients supplied the node samples. The specimen was axillary lymph node tissue. These receptors all come from a female donor with breast cancer. Some clones in this sample may be carry-over from other donors' samples.

This clonotype appeared once. Because it lacks the conserved phenylalanine or tryptophan at the end, this CDR3 is likely a read error. This chain uses TRBV6-1 with TRBJ1-4; D is possibly TRBD1 (6 bases). This CDR3 comprises 14 residues. Trimming left V 6 bases short and J 5 bases short, with 13 bases between. Germline CDR1 and CDR2: MNHNS and SASEGT. Here the CDR3 DNA reads TGTGCCAGCAGGGGGGGCAGTAGGAATGAAAAACTGTTTTGT. As protein: CASRGGSRNEKLFC.

In nucleotides, the CDR3 is TGTGCCAGCAGCCAGGACGGAGTGTTGAATGAGCAGTTCTTC. Its protein is CASSQDGVLNEQFF. The chain has TRBV4-2 and TRBJ2-1; D is ambiguous. Germline V lookup: CDR1 LGHNA, CDR2 YNFKEQ. CDR3 length: 14 amino acids. Trimming took 3 bases from V and 7 from J, leaving 13 bases between them.

This chain joins TRBV20-1 and TRBJ1-6; the D gene is possibly TRBD1 (6 bases). The CDR3 spans 14 residues. CDR1 is DFQATT, CDR2 SNEGSKA, per germline (reference sequence). Trimming left V 6 bases short and J 9 bases short, with 18 bases between. Here the CDR3 reads CSAAQGREGSPLHF. Written as DNA, the CDR3 is TGCAGTGCCGCCCAGGGGAGGGAGGGTTCACCCCTCCACTTT.

This clonotype showed up many times. V and J are TRBV5-1 and TRBJ2-1; possible D gene TRBD2, 5 bases. Germline V gene lookup returns CDR1 SGHRS and CDR2 YFSETQ. The CDR3 is made up of 14 amino acids. V was pared by 4 bases and J by 2 bases, with 10 bases between. The CDR3 loop is CASSDVRAYNEQFF. As DNA, the CDR3 is TGCGCCAGCAGCGATGTGAGGGCCTACAATGAGCAGTTCTTC. Complete variable domain (other parts from reference TRBV5-1 and TRBJ2-1): KAGVTQTPRYLIKTRGQQVTLSCSPISGHRSVSWYQQTPGQGLQFLFEYFSETQRNKGNFPGRFSGRQFSNSRSEMNVSTLELGDSALYLCASSDVRAYNEQFFGPGTRLTVL.

This clonotype was recorded only once. This chain links TRBV18 with TRBJ2-7; 9 bases are a match to TRBD2. J gave up 5 bases and V 4 bases, and 9 bases lay outside the gene matches. Germline CDR1 and CDR2: KGHSH and LQKENI. This CDR3 region has 15 residues. The CDR3 region has the DNA TGTGCCAGCTCACTAGGACGGGAGCGGGGGGACGAGCAGTACTTC. This encodes CASSLGRERGDEQYF. Using reference TRBV18 and TRBJ2-7 for the parts outside the CDR3, the full variable domain is NAGVMQNPRHLVRRRGQEARLRCSPMKGHSHVYWYRQLPEEGLKFMVYLQKENIIDESGMPKERFSAEFPKEGPSILRIQQVVRGDSAAYFCASSLGRERGDEQYFGPGTRLTVT.

This clonotype has ten or more counts. For the CDR3, the DNA is TGTGCCAGCAGCCCCTCGAGGGGGGCCGGTTCACCCCTCCACTTT. As protein: CASSPSRGAGSPLHF. The chain has TRBV4-2 and TRBJ1-6, with D possibly being TRBD1 (6 bases). V lost 4 bases and J lost 9, with 16 bases in between. The CDR3 totals 15 residues. Germline CDR1 LGHNA, CDR2 YNFKEQ.

This clonotype occurred a few times. This chain joins TRBV27 and TRBJ2-1, with 8 positions matching TRBD2. CDR3 length: 15 residues. Germline values: CDR1 MNHEY, CDR2 SMNVEV (reference sequence). J gave up 5 bases and V 10 bases, and 13 bases lay outside the gene matches. The CDR3 region is CATPGGVAHNNEQFF. For the CDR3, the DNA is TGTGCCACCCCGGGAGGGGTAGCCCACAACAATGAGCAGTTCTTC.

V and J are TRBV19 and TRBJ1-4; D call uncertain. V was trimmed by 6 bases and J by 3 bases, leaving 14 bases between them. Germline V gene sequence: CDR1 LNHDA, CDR2 SQIVND (reference sequence). This CDR3 has 15 residues. As DNA, the CDR3 is TGTGCCAGTAGAGCCAACAAGGGCCCTAATGAAAAACTGTTTTTT. Translated, it gives CASRANKGPNEKLFF.

This rearrangement joins TRBV7-2 to TRBJ1-1; 7 nucleotides align to TRBD1. V was pared by 4 bases and J by 2 bases, with 13 bases of the junction left unmatched. Germline CDR1 and CDR2: SGHTA and FQGNSA. The CDR3 runs to 17 residues. The CDR3 sequence: CASSYTHPGQTNTEAFF. CDR3 in DNA: TGTGCCAGCAGCTATACGCACCCGGGACAGACAAACACTGAAGCTTTCTTT.

Notes on this clonotype: At one boundary the junction diverges from the germline segment, which might be a read error. The gene calls are TRBV30 and TRBJ2-5, with 10 bases lining up with TRBD2. This CDR3 spans 12 amino acids. CDR1 and CDR2 (germline): GTSNPN, SVGIG (reference sequence). The CDR3 reads CAWSLAGETRYF. The CDR3 nucleotides are TGCGCCTGGAGTCTAGCGGGAGAGACCCGGTACTTC.

A single count supports this clonotype. The CDR3 does not end in the conserved phenylalanine or tryptophan, so this is likely a read error. The chain uses TRBV30 and TRBJ2-7; D might be TRBD1 (7 bases). CDR1 GTSNPN and CDR2 SVGIG come from the germline V gene (reference sequence). This CDR3 is built from 13 residues. The CDR3: CTWSVRRGDEQYL. CDR3 nucleotides: TGTACCTGGAGTGTACGCAGGGGGGACGAGCAGTACCTC.

Turning to this clonotype: This may arise from a read error, as a much more abundant clone is one base away. The V and J genes are TRBV6-6 and TRBJ2-6, with a possible D match to TRBD1 (5 bases). The V end lost 6 bases, the J end lost 2 bases, and 14 bases lay between the germline ends. CDR3 size: 16 residues. Germline CDR1 and CDR2: MNHNY and SVGAGI (reference sequence). The CDR3 bases are TGTGCCAGCAGACTATCCAGGGTCCCTGGGGCCAACGTCCTGACTTTC. The encoded protein is CASRLSRVPGANVLTF.

This clonotype is a singleton in its sample. The rearrangement uses TRBV7-3 and TRBJ2-7; tentative D call: TRBD2 (5 bases). This CDR3 region has 16 residues. The V and J ends lost 10 bases and 2 bases respectively, with 24 bases between them. The V gene's germline CDR1 is SGHTA and CDR2 FQGTGA. CDR3 protein: CATGSRVYKDTYEQYF. CDR3 nucleotides: TGTGCCACCGGCTCGAGGGTTTATAAGGATACCTACGAGCAGTACTTC.

This clonotype was recorded at least ten times. This chain uses TRBV7-2 with TRBJ2-4; D not certain. The germline V gene encodes CDR1 SGHTA and CDR2 FQGNSA. Trimming took 1 base from V and 0 from J, leaving 7 bases between them. The CDR3 sequence is 15 residues long. In DNA form, the CDR3 reads TGTGCCAGCAGCTTAGGGTCCCTAGCCAAAAACATTCAGTACTTC. Translated: CASSLGSLAKNIQYF.

The chain recombines TRBV6-6 with TRBJ1-4; D unclear. The CDR3 is 15 amino acids. CDR1 and CDR2 from the germline V gene are MNHNY and SVGAGI (reference sequence). V lost 5 bases and J lost 8, with 18 bases in between. The CDR3 DNA reads as TGTGCCAGCAGTCCCGACCCCCTCTTTAGGGAAAAACTGTTTTTT. This codes for CASSPDPLFREKLFF.

DNA of the CDR3: TGCAGTGCTAGGACTAGCGCGAGACGTGGAGAGGGTGGCTACACCTTC. Amino acid sequence: CSARTSARRGEGGYTF. The V and J genes are TRBV20-1 and TRBJ1-2; no firm D call. CDR3 size: 16 residues. In germline, CDR1 is DFQATT, CDR2 SNEGSKA (reference sequence). V lost 3 bases, J lost 7 bases, and 24 bases lay in between.

This clonotype has ten or more counts. The chain employs TRBV20-1 and TRBJ2-7, with TRBD2 as a possible D gene (7 bases). The CDR3 runs 15 residues. The germline V gene encodes CDR1 DFQATT and CDR2 SNEGSKA (reference sequence). V lost 5 bases and J lost 9, with 26 bases in between. In nucleotides, the CDR3 is TGCAGTGCTCAAGATCCGGGGGGCGTTTATCATCGGCAGTACTTC. This gives the protein CSAQDPGGVYHRQYF.

In this sample, this clonotype turned up a few times. The J gene is TRBJ1-1, the V gene TRBV19; D is ambiguous. V was shortened by 5 bases and J by 4 bases, with 11 bases between the two germline ends. Germline CDR1 is LNHDA and CDR2 is SQIVND (reference sequence). There are 13 residues in the CDR3. The CDR3 protein is CASSPGLATEAFF. DNA for the CDR3: TGTGCCAGTAGTCCCGGGTTGGCCACTGAAGCTTTCTTT.

This clonotype was seen at least ten times. J is TRBJ2-1 and V is TRBV7-6; 11 bases are a match to TRBD1. This CDR3 is 14 amino acids long. Germline V gene lookup returns CDR1 SGHVS and CDR2 FNYEAQ. Unmatched junction bases numbered 1, after V lost 5 bases and J lost 4 bases. CDR3 region: CASSGQGAYNEQFF. The CDR3 DNA reads as TGTGCCAGCAGCGGACAGGGGGCTTACAATGAGCAGTTCTTC.

This clonotype has a count of ten or more. The chain recombines TRBV20-1 with TRBJ1-2; no clear D gene. The CDR3 is made up of 12 amino acids. Germline V gives CDR1 DFQATT, CDR2 SNEGSKA (reference sequence). V shed 0 bases and J shed 3 bases, with 5 bases lying between them. DNA of the CDR3: TGCAGTGCTAGAGATAACGACTATGGCTACACCTTC. Residues: CSARDNDYGYTF.

This clonotype was found a few times. This may be a read error, as it is one base from a much larger clone. This chain uses TRBV20-1 with TRBJ1-5, with a weak D call TRBD1 (5 bases). From germline, CDR1 is DFQATT and CDR2 SNEGSKA (reference sequence). CDR3 size: 14 residues. For the CDR3, the DNA is TGCAGTGCTAGCCGCGGGGCGAGCAATCCGCCCCAGCATTTT. Translating gives CSASRGASNPPQHF.

Many counts were recorded for this clonotype. This sequence joins TRBV5-1 and TRBJ2-7, with D uncertain. The V end lost 3 bases, the J end lost 4 bases, and 11 bases lay between the germline ends. Germline V gene data show CDR1 as SGHRS and CDR2 as YFSETQ. CDR3 length equals 13 residues. CDR3 nucleotide sequence: TGCGCCAGCAGCTCGAAGGGCGAATACGAGCAGTACTTC. Its protein product is CASSSKGEYEQYF.

At least ten counts were recorded for this clonotype. V gene TRBV6-2 or TRBV6-3 combines with J gene TRBJ2-3, with 7 bases that match TRBD1. CDR3 length: 16 residues. V gave up 6 bases and J gave up 1 base; unmatched junction bases: 10. Germline V CDR1 and CDR2: MNHEY, SVGEGT. This chain's CDR3 is CASSLRGMVGTDTQYF. The CDR3 DNA reads as TGTGCCAGCAGCCTCAGGGGGATGGTTGGCACAGATACGCAGTATTTT.

This clonotype was found a few times. A much bigger clone sits one base away, suggesting this may be a read error. CDR3 loop: CASSLGWPSPLVDPEQFF. In DNA, the CDR3 is TGTGCCAGCAGCTTGGGATGGCCGTCGCCCTTAGTAGACCCCGAGCAGTTCTTC. This chain joins TRBV5-6 and TRBJ2-1; no definite D call. V lost 0 bases and J 10 bases, leaving 26 bases between the germline ends. Per the germline V gene, CDR1 is SGHDT and CDR2 is YYEEEE. The CDR3 is 18 amino acids.

Turning to this clonotype: A much larger clonotype is one base distant, so this may be a read error. This chain joins TRBV15 and TRBJ1-1; D is undetermined. V dropped 3 bases and J dropped 0 bases, with 11 bases sitting between them. The CDR3 has 15 residues. Germline V lookup: CDR1 LNHNV, CDR2 YYDKDF (reference sequence). For the CDR3, the DNA is TGTGCCACCAGCAGTGGGAGGCTCCTGAACACTGAAGCTTTCTTT. Translating it yields CATSSGRLLNTEAFF. The full variable domain, completed using reference TRBV15 and TRBJ1-1, is DAMVIQNPRYQVTQFGKPVTLSCSQTLNHNVMYWYQQKSSQAPKLLFHYYDKDFNNEADTPDNFQSRRPNTSFCFLDIRSPGLGDTAMYLCATSSGRLLNTEAFFGQGTRLTVV.

V gene TRBV24-1 combines with J gene TRBJ2-7, with TRBD2 matching over 11 bases. The CDR3 consists of 14 residues. The V and J ends lost 5 bases and 3 bases, in that order; junction bases with no gene match: 2. From germline, CDR1 is KGHDR and CDR2 SFDVKD. DNA for the CDR3: TGTGCCACCAGTGTCACTAGCGGGGGCTACGAGCAGTACTTC. This encodes CATSVTSGGYEQYF.

This clonotype has at least ten counts. A read error may be the cause here, since a much bigger clone is one base away. The rearrangement uses TRBV20-1 and TRBJ2-7; 8 bases are shared with TRBD2. V shed 5 bases and J 6 bases; nucleotides not matched to a gene: 12. The length of the CDR3 is 14 residues. Germline V CDR1 and CDR2: DFQATT, SNEGSKA (reference sequence). The CDR3 DNA is TGCAGTGCTTTTCGGGGGGGTCTAGCCTCCGAGCAGTACTTC. It specifies CSAFRGGLASEQYF.

Ten or more counts support this clonotype. The chain employs TRBV27 and TRBJ2-3; the D is unclear. The CDR3 consists of 16 residues. Trimming left V 3 bases short and J 6 bases short, with 19 bases between. Germline CDR1 and CDR2: MNHEY and SMNVEV (reference sequence). The CDR3 sequence: CASSLVYPPVLDTQYF. CDR3 DNA: TGTGCCAGCAGTTTGGTTTACCCTCCCGTGCTTGATACGCAGTATTTT.